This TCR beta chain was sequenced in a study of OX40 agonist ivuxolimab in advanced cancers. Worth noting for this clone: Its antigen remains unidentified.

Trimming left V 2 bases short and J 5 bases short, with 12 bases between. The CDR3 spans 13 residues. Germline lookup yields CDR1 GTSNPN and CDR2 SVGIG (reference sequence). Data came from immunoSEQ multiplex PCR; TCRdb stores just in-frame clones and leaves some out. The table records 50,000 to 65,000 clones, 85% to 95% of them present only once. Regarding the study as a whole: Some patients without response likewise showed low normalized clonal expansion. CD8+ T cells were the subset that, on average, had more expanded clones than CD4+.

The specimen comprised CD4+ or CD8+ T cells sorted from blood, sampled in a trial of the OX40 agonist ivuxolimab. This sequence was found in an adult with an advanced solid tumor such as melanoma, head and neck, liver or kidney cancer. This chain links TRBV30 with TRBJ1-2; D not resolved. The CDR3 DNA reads TGTGCCTGGAGTAACGGCTACTCTTATGGCTACACCTTC. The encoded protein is CAWSNGYSYGYTF.